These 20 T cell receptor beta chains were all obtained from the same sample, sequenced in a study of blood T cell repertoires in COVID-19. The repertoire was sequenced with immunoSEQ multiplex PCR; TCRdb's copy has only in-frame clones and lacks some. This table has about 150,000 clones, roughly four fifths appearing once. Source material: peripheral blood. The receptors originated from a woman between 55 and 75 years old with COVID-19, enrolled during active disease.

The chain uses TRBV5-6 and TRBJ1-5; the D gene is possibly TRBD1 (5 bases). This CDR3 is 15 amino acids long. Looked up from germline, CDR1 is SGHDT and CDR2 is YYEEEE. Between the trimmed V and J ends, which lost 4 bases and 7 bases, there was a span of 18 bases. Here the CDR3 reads CASSIGTLGLQPQHF. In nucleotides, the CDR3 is TGTGCCAGCAGCATCGGGACTCTTGGGCTGCAGCCCCAGCATTTT. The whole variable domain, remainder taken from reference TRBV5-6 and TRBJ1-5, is DAGVTQSPTHLIKTRGQQVTLRCSPKSGHDTVSWYQQALGQGPQFIFQYYEEEERQRGNFPDRFSGHQFPNYSSELNVNALLLGDSALYLCASSIGTLGLQPQHFGDGTRLSIL.

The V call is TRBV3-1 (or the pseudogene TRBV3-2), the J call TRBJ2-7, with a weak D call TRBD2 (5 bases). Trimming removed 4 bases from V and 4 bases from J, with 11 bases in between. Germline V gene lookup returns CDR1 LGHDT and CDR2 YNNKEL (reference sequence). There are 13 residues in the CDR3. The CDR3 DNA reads TGTGCCAGCAGCCCAAGAGGGAGTTACGAGCAGTACGTC. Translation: CASSPRGSYEQYV.

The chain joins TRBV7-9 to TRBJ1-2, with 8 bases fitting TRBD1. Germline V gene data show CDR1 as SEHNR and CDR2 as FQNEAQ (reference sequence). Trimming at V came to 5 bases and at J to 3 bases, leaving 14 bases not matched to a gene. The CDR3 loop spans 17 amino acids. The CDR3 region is CASSVRTGPALDYGYTF. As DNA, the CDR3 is TGTGCCAGCAGCGTAAGGACAGGGCCCGCCCTAGACTATGGCTACACCTTC.

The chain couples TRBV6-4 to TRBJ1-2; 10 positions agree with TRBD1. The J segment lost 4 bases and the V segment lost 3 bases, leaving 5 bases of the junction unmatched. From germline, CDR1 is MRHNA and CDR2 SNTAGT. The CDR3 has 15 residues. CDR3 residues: CASSEGQGPGYGYTF. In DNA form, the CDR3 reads TGTGCCAGCAGTGAGGGACAGGGGCCGGGCTATGGCTACACCTTC.

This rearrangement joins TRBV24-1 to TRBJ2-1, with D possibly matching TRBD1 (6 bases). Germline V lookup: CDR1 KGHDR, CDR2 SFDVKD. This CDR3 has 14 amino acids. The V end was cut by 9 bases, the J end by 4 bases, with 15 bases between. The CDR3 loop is CATEQGARYNEQFF. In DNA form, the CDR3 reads TGTGCCACCGAACAGGGTGCCAGATACAATGAGCAGTTCTTC.

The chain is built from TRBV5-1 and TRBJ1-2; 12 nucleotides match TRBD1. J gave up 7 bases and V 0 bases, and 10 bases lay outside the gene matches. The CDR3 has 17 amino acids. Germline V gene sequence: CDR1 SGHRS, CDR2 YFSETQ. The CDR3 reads CASSLEGQGAISAGYTF. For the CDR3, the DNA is TGCGCCAGCAGCTTGGAGGGACAGGGGGCGATATCTGCTGGCTACACCTTC.

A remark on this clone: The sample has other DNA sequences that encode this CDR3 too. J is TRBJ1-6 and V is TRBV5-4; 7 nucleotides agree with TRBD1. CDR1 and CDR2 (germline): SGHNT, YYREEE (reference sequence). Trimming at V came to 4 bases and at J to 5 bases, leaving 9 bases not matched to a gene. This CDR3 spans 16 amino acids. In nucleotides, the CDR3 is TGTGCCAGCAGCCGTGGTCCGGGACAGAATAATTCACCCCTCCACTTT. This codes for CASSRGPGQNNSPLHF.

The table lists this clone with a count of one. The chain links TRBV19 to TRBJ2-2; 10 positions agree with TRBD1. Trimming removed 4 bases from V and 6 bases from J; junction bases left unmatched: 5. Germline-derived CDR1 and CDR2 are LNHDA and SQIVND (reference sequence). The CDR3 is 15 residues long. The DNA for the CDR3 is TGTGCCAGTAGTACGGGGACAGGGGTGGCCGGGGAGCTGTTTTTT. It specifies CASSTGTGVAGELFF.

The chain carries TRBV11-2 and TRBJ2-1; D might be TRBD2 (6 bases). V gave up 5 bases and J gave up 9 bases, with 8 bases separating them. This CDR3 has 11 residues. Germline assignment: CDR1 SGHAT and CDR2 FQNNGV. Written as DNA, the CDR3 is TGTGCCAGCAGCATGGGGGGTGAGCAGTTCTTC. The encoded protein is CASSMGGEQFF.

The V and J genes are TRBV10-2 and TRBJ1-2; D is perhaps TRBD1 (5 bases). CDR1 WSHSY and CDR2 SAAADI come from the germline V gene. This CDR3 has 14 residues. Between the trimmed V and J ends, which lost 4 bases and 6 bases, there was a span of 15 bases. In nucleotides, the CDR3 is TGCGCCAGCAGTGCCCTATCCGACAGCGATGGCTACACCTTC. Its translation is CASSALSDSDGYTF.

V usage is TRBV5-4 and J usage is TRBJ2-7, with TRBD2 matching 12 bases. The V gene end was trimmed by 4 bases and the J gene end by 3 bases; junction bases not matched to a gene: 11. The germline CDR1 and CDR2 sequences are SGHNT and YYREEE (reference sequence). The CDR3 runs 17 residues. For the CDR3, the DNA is TGTGCCAGCAGCCGGATGAAACTAGCGGGGGGTAGCTACGAGCAGTACTTC. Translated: CASSRMKLAGGSYEQYF.

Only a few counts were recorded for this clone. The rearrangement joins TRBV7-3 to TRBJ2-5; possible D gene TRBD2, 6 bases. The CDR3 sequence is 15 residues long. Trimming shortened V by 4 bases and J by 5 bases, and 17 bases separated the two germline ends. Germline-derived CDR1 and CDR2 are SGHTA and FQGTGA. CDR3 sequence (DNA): TGTGCCAGCAGCTCGCCCGGGACTCCCATTGAGACCCAGTACTTC. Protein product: CASSSPGTPIETQYF.

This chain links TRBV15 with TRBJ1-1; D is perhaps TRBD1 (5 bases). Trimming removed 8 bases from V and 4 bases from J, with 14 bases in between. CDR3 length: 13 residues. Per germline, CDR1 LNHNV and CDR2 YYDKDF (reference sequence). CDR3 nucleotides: TGTGCCACCGCAGGTGGCGGGGGCACTGAAGCTTTCTTT. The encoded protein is CATAGGGGTEAFF.

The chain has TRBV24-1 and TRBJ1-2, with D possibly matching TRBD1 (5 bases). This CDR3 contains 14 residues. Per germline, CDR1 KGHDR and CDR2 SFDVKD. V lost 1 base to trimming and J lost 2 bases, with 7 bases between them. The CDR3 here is CATSDLRGNYGYTF. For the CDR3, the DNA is TGTGCCACCAGTGATTTAAGGGGAAACTATGGCTACACCTTC.

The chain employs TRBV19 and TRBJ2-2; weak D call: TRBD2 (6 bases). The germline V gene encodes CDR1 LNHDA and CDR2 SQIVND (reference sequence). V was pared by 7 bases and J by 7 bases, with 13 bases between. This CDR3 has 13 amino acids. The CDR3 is CASNPRRVGELFF. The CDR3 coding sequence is TGTGCCAGTAATCCTAGGAGGGTCGGGGAGCTGTTTTTT.

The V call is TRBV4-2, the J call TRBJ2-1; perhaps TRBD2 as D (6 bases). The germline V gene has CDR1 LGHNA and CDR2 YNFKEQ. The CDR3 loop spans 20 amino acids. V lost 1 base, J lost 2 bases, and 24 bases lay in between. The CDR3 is CASSQVIPSDWRIAYNEQFF. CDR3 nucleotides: TGTGCCAGCAGCCAAGTGATACCTAGCGATTGGAGGATTGCCTACAATGAGCAGTTCTTC.

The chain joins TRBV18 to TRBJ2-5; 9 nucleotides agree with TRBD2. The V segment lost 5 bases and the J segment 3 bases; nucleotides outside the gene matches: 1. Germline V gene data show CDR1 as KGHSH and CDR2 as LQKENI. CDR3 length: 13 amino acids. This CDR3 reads CASSRLAEETQYF. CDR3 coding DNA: TGTGCCAGCTCAAGACTAGCGGAAGAGACCCAGTACTTC.

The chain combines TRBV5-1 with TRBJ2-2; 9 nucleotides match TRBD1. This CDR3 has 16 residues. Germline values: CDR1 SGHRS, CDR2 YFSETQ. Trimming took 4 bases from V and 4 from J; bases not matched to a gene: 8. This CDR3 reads CASSGGTGSGTGELFF. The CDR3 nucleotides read TGCGCCAGCAGCGGGGGGACAGGGTCGGGCACCGGGGAGCTGTTTTTT.

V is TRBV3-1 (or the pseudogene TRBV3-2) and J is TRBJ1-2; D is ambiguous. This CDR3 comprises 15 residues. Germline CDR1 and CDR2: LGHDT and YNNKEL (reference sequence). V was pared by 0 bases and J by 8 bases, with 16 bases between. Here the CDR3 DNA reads TGTGCCAGCAGCCAAGATTTAGGGAGGATCTGGGGCTACACCTTC. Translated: CASSQDLGRIWGYTF.

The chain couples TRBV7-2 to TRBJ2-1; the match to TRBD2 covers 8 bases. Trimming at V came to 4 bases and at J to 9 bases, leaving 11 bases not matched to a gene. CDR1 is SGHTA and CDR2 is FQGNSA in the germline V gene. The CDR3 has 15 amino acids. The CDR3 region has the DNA TGTGCCAGCAGCTCCCCTCTCGGGGGGGCGACTGAGCAGTTCTTC. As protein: CASSSPLGGATEQFF.